These 27 T cell receptor beta chains share one sample of origin, sequenced in a study of beta chain features in type 1 diabetes. Reverse transcription of all isolated RNA meant that expressed TCRB transcripts were sequenced. Only in-frame clones appear in the TCRdb table, and some are missing; sequencing was by immunoSEQ multiplex PCR. This table has over 700,000 clones, under 20% appearing once. Input material: naive CD4+ T cells from blood. Source of these receptors: a woman between 18 and 30 years old in good health.

Notes on this clone: Other DNA sequences in the same sample also yield this CDR3. This chain links TRBV20-1 with TRBJ2-7; the D gene is possibly TRBD1 (7 bases). Germline V CDR1 and CDR2: DFQATT, SNEGSKA (reference sequence). Trimming took 5 bases from V and 4 from J, leaving 9 bases between them. There are 11 residues in the CDR3. The CDR3 DNA reads TGCAGTGCTCCAGGGGGGTACGAGCAGTACTTC. Encoded protein: CSAPGGYEQYF.

This clone appeared a few times. The gene calls are TRBV18 and TRBJ1-4; 9 nucleotides align to TRBD1. The CDR3 is 16 residues long. J gave up 5 bases and V 5 bases, and 9 bases lay outside the gene matches. CDR1 KGHSH and CDR2 LQKENI come from the germline V gene. CDR3 in DNA: TGTGCCAGCTCATCGACAGGGGGGGCGCGGAATGAAAAACTGTTTTTT. Protein sequence: CASSSTGGARNEKLFF. Filled out from reference TRBV18 and TRBJ1-4, the complete variable domain reads NAGVMQNPRHLVRRRGQEARLRCSPMKGHSHVYWYRQLPEEGLKFMVYLQKENIIDESGMPKERFSAEFPKEGPSILRIQQVVRGDSAAYFCASSSTGGARNEKLFFGSGTQLSVL.

This clone was found a few times. J is TRBJ2-7 and V is TRBV15; D might be TRBD1 (6 bases). Germline lookup yields CDR1 LNHNV and CDR2 YYDKDF (reference sequence). The CDR3 length is 13 residues. V shed 4 bases and J shed 5 bases, with 12 bases lying between them. The CDR3 loop reads CATSMGHSHEQYF. CDR3 coding DNA: TGTGCCACCAGCATGGGACATTCCCACGAGCAGTACTTC.

V is TRBV6-5 and J is TRBJ2-1; D is perhaps TRBD1 (6 bases). The CDR3 has 11 residues. The V gene lost 5 bases and the J gene lost 10 bases, with 9 bases spanning the gap. Germline V gives CDR1 MNHEY, CDR2 SVGAGI. Here the CDR3 reads CASSEQGEQFF. The CDR3 DNA sequence: TGTGCCAGCAGTGAACAGGGAGAGCAGTTCTTC.

J is TRBJ2-2 and V is TRBV7-3; D is possibly TRBD1 (5 bases). V gave up 1 base and J gave up 0 bases, with 9 bases separating them. Germline V gene sequence: CDR1 SGHTA, CDR2 FQGTGA. The CDR3 is 16 residues long. CDR3 sequence (DNA): TGTGCCAGCAGCTTAAGTGGGGCTACGAACACCGGGGAGCTGTTTTTT. Translated: CASSLSGATNTGELFF. Full variable domain (missing parts from reference TRBV7-3 and TRBJ2-2): GAGVSQTPSNKVTEKGKYVELRCDPISGHTALYWYRQSLGQGPEFLIYFQGTGAADDSGLPNDRFFAVRPEGSVSTLKIQRTERGDSAVYLCASSLSGATNTGELFFGEGSRLTVL.

The CDR3 spells CASSLGSFMADSSYEQYF. CDR3 DNA sequence: TGTGCCAGCAGCTTGGGCAGTTTTATGGCTGATAGCTCCTACGAGCAGTACTTC. The chain has TRBV5-4 and TRBJ2-7; D not certain. CDR1 is SGHNT, CDR2 YYREEE, per germline (reference sequence). This CDR3 is built from 18 residues. The V gene lost 0 bases and the J gene lost 0 bases, with 19 bases spanning the gap.

The table lists this clone with a few counts. J is TRBJ2-3 and V is TRBV2; perhaps TRBD2 as D (6 bases). CDR1 and CDR2 from the germline V gene are SNHLY and FYNNEI. The CDR3 contains 13 residues. Trimming stripped 6 bases from V and 2 bases from J, with 9 bases between. This CDR3 is CASRGGVTDTQYF. The CDR3 bases are TGTGCCAGCAGGGGAGGCGTCACAGATACGCAGTATTTT.

This clone was seen a handful of times. This specimen includes other DNA sequences encoding the same CDR3. The gene calls are TRBV18 and TRBJ2-7, with D possibly TRBD1 on 5 matching bases. The CDR3 spans 13 residues. CDR1 is KGHSH, CDR2 LQKENI, per germline. Deletions cut 3 bases from V and 1 base from J, with 7 bases between. CDR3 region: CASSPQGSYEQYF. DNA for the CDR3: TGTGCCAGCTCACCGCAGGGTTCCTACGAGCAGTACTTC.

A remark on this clone: This sample includes further DNA sequences coding for the same CDR3. V is TRBV5-4 and J is TRBJ2-7; D is possibly TRBD2 (5 bases). This CDR3 has 14 amino acids. Germline assignment: CDR1 SGHNT and CDR2 YYREEE (reference sequence). V dropped 0 bases and J dropped 0 bases, with 7 bases sitting between them. Here the CDR3 DNA reads TGTGCCAGCAGCTTGGGAGGGAGCTCCTACGAGCAGTACTTC. Amino acids: CASSLGGSSYEQYF.

There are a few counts of this clone. Other DNA sequences of this sample code for an identical CDR3. The chain recombines TRBV9 with TRBJ2-1; 8 bases fit TRBD2. CDR3 length: 15 residues. Germline trimming cut 0 bases from V and 4 bases from J; bases unmatched to any gene: 3. Germline CDR1 and CDR2: SGDLS and YYNGEE. The CDR3 sequence is CASSVDSGSYNEQFF. The CDR3 DNA is TGTGCCAGCAGCGTAGACAGCGGGAGTTACAATGAGCAGTTCTTC.

The chain carries TRBV4-2 and TRBJ1-2; D gene unclear. The germline V gene encodes CDR1 LGHNA and CDR2 YNFKEQ. The V end lost 0 bases, the J end lost 4 bases, and 9 bases lay between the germline ends. The CDR3 has 14 amino acids. The CDR3 DNA follows: TGTGCCAGCAGCCAAGACCTTGCCCCCTATGGCTACACCTTC. Residues: CASSQDLAPYGYTF.

This clone showed up just a few times. V and J are TRBV29-1 and TRBJ1-1, with D possibly matching TRBD1 (6 bases). This CDR3 region has 14 residues. Germline V gives CDR1 SQVTM, CDR2 ANQGSEA. The ends were cut back, 8 bases at V and 3 bases at J, with 19 bases in the middle. This CDR3 is CSHEGGRVYTEAFF. The CDR3 nucleotides are TGCAGCCACGAAGGGGGTAGGGTCTACACTGAAGCTTTCTTT.

This clone has a handful of counts. V usage is TRBV11-2 and J usage is TRBJ2-6; D gene unclear. CDR1 is SGHAT and CDR2 is FQNNGV in the germline V gene. This CDR3 is 16 amino acids long. The V gene lost 7 bases and the J gene lost 4 bases, with 17 bases spanning the gap. The CDR3 DNA is TGTGCCAGCACCCGCGCCAGGACCGTGGGGGCCAACGTCCTGACTTTC. Translated, it gives CASTRARTVGANVLTF.

This sequence joins TRBV4-2 and TRBJ2-5; D is perhaps TRBD1 (6 bases). Per germline, CDR1 LGHNA and CDR2 YNFKEQ. This CDR3 comprises 15 residues. Trimming cost V 1 base and J 4 bases, with 13 bases left between them. CDR3 nucleotide sequence: TGTGCCAGCAGCCAAGGGGGCTTCAGGGGAGAGACCCAGTACTTC. Its translation: CASSQGGFRGETQYF.

The CDR3 region is CASGPSGSSYEQYF. The DNA of the CDR3 is TGTGCCAGTGGCCCCTCCGGGAGCTCCTACGAGCAGTACTTC. The V gene is TRBV19, the J gene TRBJ2-7, with D possibly being TRBD2 (6 bases). The CDR3 consists of 14 residues. Germline CDR1 LNHDA, CDR2 SQIVND (reference sequence). The ends were cut back, 8 bases at V and 0 bases at J, with 14 bases in the middle.

This chain links TRBV29-1 with TRBJ2-1; no reliable D call. V lost 4 bases, J lost 6 bases, and 13 bases lay in between. In germline, CDR1 is SQVTM, CDR2 ANQGSEA. The CDR3 is made up of 13 amino acids. The CDR3 spells CSVAPASGNEQFF. The CDR3 DNA is TGCAGCGTTGCCCCGGCGTCGGGCAATGAGCAGTTCTTC.

The chain joins TRBV15 to TRBJ1-5; D not resolved. Germline CDR1 is LNHNV and CDR2 is YYDKDF (reference sequence). With 6 bases removed from V and 0 bases from J, the gap between germline ends came to 12 bases. The CDR3 runs to 15 residues. The CDR3 coding sequence is TGTGCCACCAGGGACCGTTCCCTTAGCAATCAGCCCCAGCATTTT. Protein sequence: CATRDRSLSNQPQHF.

This clone was counted a few times. The chain carries TRBV7-9 and TRBJ2-1, with TRBD1 matching over 10 bases. Germline V CDR1 and CDR2: SEHNR, FQNEAQ (reference sequence). Trimming took 5 bases from V and 6 from J; bases not matched to a gene: 7. The CDR3 totals 15 residues. The DNA of the CDR3 is TGTGCCAGCAGCAACCGGGACAGGGGAATCAATGAGCAGTTCTTC. Translation gives CASSNRDRGINEQFF.

The CDR3 region has the DNA TGTGCCAGCAGCTTACGGGGTAGGAGGGGCACATACACAGATACGCAGTATTTT. Amino acids: CASSLRGRRGTYTDTQYF. This chain connects TRBV11-2 to TRBJ2-3; TRBD2 is a possible D gene (6 bases). Trimming cost V 2 bases and J 2 bases, with 20 bases left between them. This CDR3 comprises 18 residues. Germline loops: CDR1 SGHAT, CDR2 FQNNGV.

This clone came up a few times. The chain recombines TRBV18 with TRBJ1-2; TRBD1 agrees at 8 bases. The CDR3 loop spans 16 amino acids. Looked up from germline, CDR1 is KGHSH and CDR2 is LQKENI. V lost 1 base and J lost 4; bases outside the gene matches: 8. The DNA of the CDR3 is TGTGCCAGCTCACCACTTTCGACAGGGGAACGCTATGGCTACACCTTC. It encodes CASSPLSTGERYGYTF. Looking up the rest from reference TRBV18 and TRBJ1-2 gives the full variable domain: NAGVMQNPRHLVRRRGQEARLRCSPMKGHSHVYWYRQLPEEGLKFMVYLQKENIIDESGMPKERFSAEFPKEGPSILRIQQVVRGDSAAYFCASSPLSTGERYGYTFGSGTRLTVV.

This clone was seen only a few times. The chain carries TRBV28 and TRBJ1-2; D ambiguous. Germline V gene lookup returns CDR1 MDHEN and CDR2 SYDVKM. The CDR3 is 11 residues long. For the CDR3, the DNA is TGTGGGGTGTATTCTAACTATGGCTACACCTTC. This translates into CGVYSNYGYTF.

This clone was picked up a small number of times. The sample carries other DNA sequences with the same CDR3. The genes are TRBV28 and TRBJ2-3; 8 bases align to TRBD1. Germline trimming cut 5 bases from V and 1 base from J; bases unmatched to any gene: 5. The CDR3 extends over 15 amino acids. Per germline, CDR1 MDHEN and CDR2 SYDVKM. This CDR3 reads CASSAPGQGTDTQYF. CDR3 nucleotide sequence: TGTGCCAGCAGTGCTCCGGGACAGGGCACAGATACGCAGTATTTT.

This chain joins TRBV28 and TRBJ2-1; D gene ambiguous. The CDR3 is made up of 12 amino acids. Per the germline V gene, CDR1 is MDHEN and CDR2 is SYDVKM. Between the trimmed V and J ends, which lost 2 bases and 10 bases, there was a span of 9 bases. The CDR3, as DNA: TGTGCCAGCAGTTTAAGGGCGGACGAGCAGTTCTTC. Its protein is CASSLRADEQFF.

This clone occurred a few times. CDR3 coding DNA: TGTGCCAGCAGCTTTTCCCTTAGCGGAGGAGATGTCGCAGATACGCAGTATTTT. Amino acid sequence: CASSFSLSGGDVADTQYF. The rearrangement joins TRBV11-2 to TRBJ2-3; maybe TRBD2 (6 bases). The germline V gene has CDR1 SGHAT and CDR2 FQNNGV. V was pared by 3 bases and J by 4 bases, with 23 bases between. This CDR3 has 18 residues.

The chain links TRBV6-6 to TRBJ2-3; D remains ambiguous. The germline gives CDR1 MNHNY, CDR2 SVGAGI (reference sequence). CDR3 size: 14 residues. Trimming removed 2 bases from V and 1 base from J, with 7 bases in between. The CDR3 region is CASSYQDGTDTQYF. The DNA of the CDR3 is TGTGCCAGCAGTTACCAGGACGGCACAGATACGCAGTATTTT.

The chain combines TRBV27 with TRBJ2-7; D possibly matches TRBD1 or TRBD2 (5 bases each). Germline V gene lookup returns CDR1 MNHEY and CDR2 SMNVEV (reference sequence). The CDR3 has 14 amino acids. The V end lost 4 bases, the J end lost 2 bases, and 12 bases lay between the germline ends. Here the CDR3 DNA reads TGTGCCAGCAGTTACGGGACGAAACCCTACGAGCAGTACTTC. Amino acids: CASSYGTKPYEQYF.

The rearrangement links TRBV12-2 to TRBJ1-1. TRBV12-2 is a known pseudogene. The CDR3 contains 15 residues. The CDR3 region has the DNA TGTGCAAGTCGCTTAGCGGGGGTCATGAACACTGAAGCTTTCTTT. This codes for CASRLAGVMNTEAFF.